The T cell receptor beta chain under discussion was sequenced for a study of T-cell reconstitution after alpha-beta-depleted transplantation in children. Researchers prepared the TCRbeta library using unique molecular identifiers, the study reports. TCRdb re-derived calls from the PCR reads in MiXCR, one entry per CDR3 protein. The sample lists 500,000 to 600,000 distinct CDR3 sequences, approximately 20% seen once, with 3% to 3.5% in the top ten. The V and J ends lost 3 bases and 1 base respectively, with 11 bases between them. This CDR3 spans 15 amino acids. Germline V gene sequence: CDR1 SEHNR, CDR2 FQNEAQ (reference sequence).

This material consisted of PBMCs from the stem cell graft donor, taken from the stem cell graft. The source is a human donor who donated a stem cell graft to a child with acute lymphoblastic leukemia. V gene TRBV7-9 combines with J gene TRBJ2-3; D unclear. The CDR3 nucleotides read TGTGCCAGCAGCTTTGAAGGCGGTGGCACAGATACGCAGTATTTT. Its translation is CASSFEGGGTDTQYF.